The 28 T cell receptor beta chains given below trace back to one sample, sequenced in a study of blood T cell repertoires in COVID-19. TCRdb keeps only in-frame clones here, not all; method: immunoSEQ multiplex PCR. The profile shows 200,000 to 250,000 clones, about 85% of them singletons. The sequenced sample was PBMCs or T cells enriched from blood (not recorded which). The receptors were sampled from a man aged 30 to 45 who had recovered from COVID-19.

This clone appeared once. The rearrangement links TRBV28 to TRBJ1-2; no firm D call. V was clipped by 3 bases and J by 5 bases, with 4 bases between them. Germline V gene sequence: CDR1 MDHEN, CDR2 SYDVKM. The CDR3 sequence is 11 residues long. This CDR3 reads CASSLTYGYTF. In DNA, the CDR3 is TGTGCCAGCAGTTTGACATATGGCTACACCTTC.

The V gene is TRBV5-1, the J gene TRBJ1-1; maybe TRBD1 (6 bases). V lost 0 bases and J 4 bases, leaving 13 bases between the germline ends. CDR1 and CDR2 from the germline V gene are SGHRS and YFSETQ. The CDR3 extends over 15 amino acids. As DNA, the CDR3 is TGCGCCAGCAGCTTGGTTGCAGGGGCTTCCACTGAAGCTTTCTTT. It translates to CASSLVAGASTEAFF.

The rearrangement uses TRBV9 and TRBJ2-7; D might be TRBD1 (6 bases). This CDR3 contains 14 residues. Trimming stripped 3 bases from V and 1 base from J, with 11 bases between. Germline CDR1 reads SGDLS; CDR2 reads YYNGEE. This CDR3 is CASSGTDDSYEQYF. The CDR3 bases are TGTGCCAGCAGCGGGACAGACGATTCCTACGAGCAGTACTTC.

The chain employs TRBV14 and TRBJ2-3; 7 bases are shared with TRBD1. The J segment lost 2 bases and the V segment lost 3 bases, leaving 8 bases of the junction unmatched. In germline, CDR1 is SGHDN, CDR2 FVKESK. The CDR3 runs to 16 residues. The CDR3 DNA reads TGTGCCAGCAGCCACCGCCGAGACAGGGCCACAGATACGCAGTATTTT. Protein product: CASSHRRDRATDTQYF.

The J gene is TRBJ1-1, the V gene TRBV19, with 10 positions matching TRBD1. Trimming at V came to 10 bases and at J to 5 bases, leaving 10 bases not matched to a gene. The CDR3 is 14 residues long. CDR1 is LNHDA, CDR2 SQIVND, per germline (reference sequence). The CDR3 DNA reads as TGTGCCACCCAACTCGGGACAGGGGAGACTGAAGCTTTCTTT. This encodes CATQLGTGETEAFF.

The chain recombines TRBV5-1 with TRBJ2-1; D gene ambiguous. V was cut by 4 bases and J by 10 bases, with 15 bases left in between. Germline CDR1 and CDR2: SGHRS and YFSETQ. The CDR3 contains 13 residues. The CDR3 DNA follows: TGCGCCAGCAGCAAGGATAGCCGGGTAGAGCAGTTCTTC. Its protein product is CASSKDSRVEQFF.

The DNA for the CDR3 is TGTGCCAGCAGGTTACAGGAAATCTCCTACGAGCAGTACTTC. As protein: CASRLQEISYEQYF. This chain connects TRBV6-5 to TRBJ2-7; perhaps TRBD1 as D (5 bases). CDR1 is MNHEY and CDR2 is SVGAGI in the germline V gene. The ends were cut back, 6 bases at V and 0 bases at J, with 12 bases in the middle. This CDR3 region has 14 residues.

The chain has TRBV4-3 and TRBJ2-6; maybe TRBD2 (6 bases). This CDR3 has 18 residues. In germline, CDR1 is LGHNA, CDR2 YSLEER. Between the trimmed V and J ends, which lost 5 bases and 2 bases, there was a span of 19 bases. The CDR3 spells CASSTRAVGGPGANVLTF. The DNA for the CDR3 is TGCGCCAGCAGCACCCGAGCTGTGGGGGGACCTGGGGCCAACGTCCTGACTTTC.

The chain couples TRBV19 to TRBJ2-1, with a weak D call TRBD1 (6 bases). The CDR3 covers 14 residues. From germline, CDR1 is LNHDA and CDR2 SQIVND (reference sequence). V was cut by 7 bases and J by 4 bases, with 14 bases left in between. The CDR3: CASNKGEFYNEQFF. The CDR3 DNA follows: TGTGCCAGTAATAAGGGGGAGTTTTACAATGAGCAGTTCTTC.

The chain links TRBV9 to TRBJ1-2, with D possibly being TRBD1 (6 bases). Germline lookup yields CDR1 SGDLS and CDR2 YYNGEE. This CDR3 is 15 amino acids long. V lost 3 bases, J lost 4 bases, and 16 bases lay in between. In DNA form, the CDR3 reads TGTGCCAGCAGCGCTCGGGGGGCAGGTGGCTATGGCTACACCTTC. It encodes CASSARGAGGYGYTF.

V and J are TRBV7-9 and TRBJ1-2; D unclear. This CDR3 region has 15 residues. Trimming cost V 1 base and J 8 bases, with 17 bases left between them. CDR1 is SEHNR and CDR2 is FQNEAQ in the germline V gene (reference sequence). CDR3 sequence: CASSLELSGGRGYTF. CDR3 in DNA: TGTGCCAGCAGCTTAGAGTTGAGCGGTGGGAGAGGCTACACCTTC.

The chain has TRBV19 and TRBJ2-5; tentatively, D is TRBD2 (5 bases). V was clipped by 4 bases and J by 5 bases, with 11 bases between them. Germline CDR1 is LNHDA and CDR2 is SQIVND (reference sequence). The CDR3 spans 13 residues. The CDR3 protein is CASSNTGGETQYF. CDR3 in DNA: TGTGCCAGTAGTAATACGGGCGGGGAGACCCAGTACTTC. The full variable domain, in which reference TRBV19 and TRBJ2-5 provide the parts outside the CDR3, is DGGITQSPKYLFRKEGQNVTLSCEQNLNHDAMYWYRQDPGQGLRLIYYSQIVNDFQKGDIAEGYSVSREKKESFPLTVTSAQKNPTAFYLCASSNTGGETQYFGPGTRLLVL.

This chain joins TRBV13 and TRBJ1-5, with D hard to call. V gave up 4 bases and J gave up 4 bases, with 11 bases separating them. CDR3 length equals 14 residues. The germline V gene has CDR1 PRHDT and CDR2 FYEKMQ (reference sequence). The CDR3 sequence: CASSSKAGNQPQHF. CDR3 coding DNA: TGTGCCAGCAGCTCAAAAGCAGGAAATCAGCCCCAGCATTTT.

The chain combines TRBV3-1 (or the pseudogene TRBV3-2) with TRBJ1-2; unclear D gene. Trimming shortened V by 1 base and J by 7 bases, and 10 bases separated the two germline ends. The CDR3 has 13 amino acids. Germline values: CDR1 LGHDT, CDR2 YNNKEL (reference sequence). CDR3: CASSQVRRGGYTF. As DNA, the CDR3 is TGTGCCAGCAGCCAAGTGCGGCGGGGTGGCTACACCTTC.

This clone appeared once. V is TRBV5-6 and J is TRBJ1-4; the D is unclear. Trimming stripped 3 bases from V and 5 bases from J, with 14 bases between. Germline V gives CDR1 SGHDT, CDR2 YYEEEE. The CDR3 spans 15 residues. CDR3 DNA sequence: TGTGCCAGCAGCTCGGCGGGTATCAGGAATGAAAAACTGTTTTTT. Amino acid sequence: CASSSAGIRNEKLFF.

CDR3 nucleotide sequence: TGTGCCAGCAGCTCTCCAGGGGGCCACACCGGGGAGCTGTTTTTT. It specifies CASSSPGGHTGELFF. The gene calls are TRBV5-4 and TRBJ2-2; 8 nucleotides line up with TRBD1. The CDR3 extends over 15 amino acids. The V and J ends lost 3 bases and 3 bases, in that order; junction bases with no gene match: 4. Germline V gives CDR1 SGHNT, CDR2 YYREEE (reference sequence).

The chain joins TRBV2 to TRBJ1-1, with D tentatively TRBD1 (6 bases). CDR1 is SNHLY and CDR2 is FYNNEI in the germline V gene. The CDR3 extends over 12 amino acids. V lost 6 bases and J lost 5, with 10 bases in between. This CDR3 is CASRDDRTEAFF. CDR3 nucleotides: TGTGCCAGCAGGGATGACAGGACTGAAGCTTTCTTT.

CDR3 DNA sequence: TGTGCCACCATAAGTCCCAGGGGGCACAATCAGCCCCAGCATTTT. As protein: CATISPRGHNQPQHF. The chain combines TRBV24-1 with TRBJ1-5; 8 positions agree with TRBD1. Germline V gene sequence: CDR1 KGHDR, CDR2 SFDVKD. CDR3 length: 15 residues. The V and J ends lost 8 bases and 3 bases, in that order; junction bases with no gene match: 8.

This clone was found a few times. The V call is TRBV14, the J call TRBJ1-4; D is undetermined. Between the trimmed V and J ends, which lost 4 bases and 8 bases, there was a span of 20 bases. CDR3 length: 16 amino acids. The germline V gene has CDR1 SGHDN and CDR2 FVKESK. Here the CDR3 DNA reads TGTGCCAGCAGCCTCTTGCCCGGGATAGGCTGCGAAAAACTGTTTTTT. Protein product: CASSLLPGIGCEKLFF.

The V gene is TRBV11-2, the J gene TRBJ2-1; no firm D call. CDR3 size: 12 residues. Per germline, CDR1 SGHAT and CDR2 FQNNGV. Trimming cost V 4 bases and J 4 bases, with 5 bases left between them. The CDR3 loop reads CASSSNYNEQFF. The CDR3 nucleotides are TGTGCCAGCAGCTCAAATTACAATGAGCAGTTCTTC.

There are a few counts of this clone. The chain employs TRBV27 and TRBJ2-1; 8 bases map to TRBD1. Trimming at V came to 0 bases and at J to 3 bases, leaving 4 bases not matched to a gene. This CDR3 contains 16 residues. Germline assignment: CDR1 MNHEY and CDR2 SMNVEV (reference sequence). The CDR3: CASSLSGTGFYNEQFF. The CDR3 nucleotides are TGTGCCAGCAGTTTATCTGGGACAGGCTTCTACAATGAGCAGTTCTTC.

The sample holds one count of this clone. The J gene is TRBJ2-7, the V gene TRBV5-5; possibly TRBD1 for D (6 bases). The germline gives CDR1 SGHKS, CDR2 YYEKEE (reference sequence). Trimming took 0 bases from V and 1 from J, leaving 11 bases between them. The CDR3 is 15 amino acids. CDR3: CASSLVLQGSYEQYF. CDR3 nucleotides: TGTGCCAGCAGCTTGGTCCTACAGGGATCCTACGAGCAGTACTTC.

The V gene is TRBV4-2, the J gene TRBJ1-2; D may be TRBD1 (6 bases). The V end lost 0 bases, the J end lost 3 bases, and 11 bases lay between the germline ends. This CDR3 is 15 amino acids long. Germline V gene sequence: CDR1 LGHNA, CDR2 YNFKEQ. This CDR3 is CASSQDWAGDYGYTF. CDR3 nucleotide sequence: TGTGCCAGCAGCCAAGATTGGGCAGGGGACTATGGCTACACCTTC.

The gene calls are TRBV3-1 (or the pseudogene TRBV3-2) and TRBJ1-4; tentative D call: TRBD1 (6 bases). There are 14 residues in the CDR3. Germline CDR1 is LGHDT and CDR2 is YNNKEL (reference sequence). The ends were cut back, 4 bases at V and 3 bases at J, with 9 bases in the middle. The CDR3 loop is CASSLGQPNEKLFF. The CDR3 region has the DNA TGTGCCAGCAGCCTCGGACAGCCTAATGAAAAACTGTTTTTT.

V and J are TRBV3-1 (or the pseudogene TRBV3-2) and TRBJ2-7, with 9 bases lining up with TRBD1. The CDR3 extends over 15 amino acids. Germline lookup yields CDR1 LGHDT and CDR2 YNNKEL (reference sequence). V dropped 0 bases and J dropped 5; count of bases not matched to a gene: 5. In nucleotides, the CDR3 is TGTGCCAGCAGCCAAGATCGACAGGGGGGCAACGAGCAGTACTTC. It yields the protein CASSQDRQGGNEQYF.

This clone was recorded once. This sequence joins TRBV19 and TRBJ1-3; TRBD1 agrees at 7 bases. Germline V CDR1 and CDR2: LNHDA, SQIVND (reference sequence). The V gene end was trimmed by 5 bases and the J gene end by 1 base; junction bases not matched to a gene: 8. The CDR3 totals 16 residues. As DNA, the CDR3 is TGTGCCAGTAGTTCCCACGGGACAGAGTCTGGAAACACCATATATTTT. It codes for CASSSHGTESGNTIYF.

The chain employs TRBV11-2 and TRBJ2-7; D not certain. The CDR3 loop spans 10 amino acids. Germline CDR1 reads SGHAT; CDR2 reads FQNNGV. V gave up 7 bases and J gave up 6 bases, with 7 bases separating them. The DNA for the CDR3 is TGTGCCAGCACCCGTCGCGAGCAGTACTTC. Amino acids: CASTRREQYF.

This chain connects TRBV13 to TRBJ2-1; 10 nucleotides line up with TRBD2. This CDR3 comprises 18 residues. Trimming cost V 4 bases and J 0 bases; bases outside gene matches: 9. Germline V CDR1 and CDR2: PRHDT, FYEKMQ (reference sequence). The CDR3 spells CASSWTLAGGNSYNEQFF. The CDR3 DNA is TGTGCCAGCAGCTGGACCTTAGCGGGAGGAAACTCCTACAATGAGCAGTTCTTC.